This T cell receptor (beta chain) was identified in a study of neoadjuvant anti-PD-1 for oral cavity cancer (dated by TCRdb to about 2021). As for the study more broadly: Three to four biweekly doses of nivolumab at 3 mg/kg were mostly administered to patients before curative-intent surgical resection. The parent correlative cohort had over ten patients and a response rate of 30% to 35%. A fourth nivolumab dose was given around day 43 to patients without progression, and definitive surgical resection was performed in those patients on days 50-56. Under RECIST 1.1, a patient counted as a responder if showing complete response, partial response or stable disease, and as a non-responder if showing progression. Overall study outcomes, separate from this receptor: Only a few patients per response group were included in the TCR analyses, and the authors called for validation in larger cohorts. A higher pretreatment blood Treg/Th17 ratio correlated with both higher pretreatment blood TCRbeta clonality and lower post-treatment tumor TCRbeta clonality. After neoadjuvant nivolumab, non-responders showed significantly higher T cell clonality (Gini index) in PBMCs than responders did.

CDR3 length: 15 amino acids, cysteine to phenylalanine. Just CDR3 DNA is preserved here, 45 bases in frame from base 1. Trimming accounts for 2 bases at V and 7 bases at J, while the number of junction bases matched to no gene is 6. Looking up the germline V gene yields CDR1 MNHNS and CDR2 SASEGT. What the time point label conveys for this sample: after neoadjuvant nivolumab, at surgical resection. None of the patients had received prior systemic or radiation treatment, and all were newly diagnosed with stage II-IVA oral cavity squamous cell carcinoma. The cohort consisted of patients with HPV-negative, locally advanced oral cavity squamous cell carcinoma. Peripheral blood mononuclear cells were analyzed directly and were not maintained or expanded in culture. Samples were obtained from a longitudinal correlative study of a single-arm phase II trial of neoadjuvant nivolumab in oral cavity squamous cell carcinoma. Genomic DNA-based TCRbeta sequencing was performed on subject-matched pre- and post-treatment PBMCs and tumors from three responders and three non-responders. Peripheral blood mononuclear cells were collected before nivolumab treatment and again after treatment, at the time of surgery. Genomic DNA was isolated from PBMCs using the Maxwell RSC DNA from Cells kit.

This clone occurred a few times. Its binding antigen is unknown. One base away there is no much larger clone; base qualities are not given. For deep sequencing, each PBMC sample was run in six replicates, with libraries mostly built from about 500 ng of input genomic DNA. The immunoSEQ hsTCRbeta kit was used to prepare TCRbeta libraries according to the manufacturer's instructions. An Illumina NovaSeq 6000 S4 flow cell was used to sequence the final libraries, which had first been combined to 3 nM. The study's processing was this. Raw data preprocessing and quality control were performed with the immunoSEQ Analyzer. The analysis was limited to productive rearrangements, and each clonotype was defined by a unique CDR3 amino acid sequence. Repertoire clonality was estimated as the Gini-Simpson index, which was calculated using the R package tcR. Student's t test was used to compare Gini indices, while Pearson correlation assessed associations with tumor size change. TCRdb holds this immuneACCESS table with in-frame rearrangements only. Some clones are missing; in checked studies, unresolved V genes explain under half, and the rest has no known cause. V and J calls and clone size follow that table, whereas D and trimming were derived from the DNA. The sample data list 9,000 to 10,000 clones, and about 70% of these were observed just once. Around 4% of the sample is taken by the ten largest.

This TCR was sampled from a person aged 35-80 years with oral cavity squamous cell carcinoma. The rearrangement combines TRBV6-1 with TRBJ1-5, with TRBD1 matching 9 junction bases. The sample was PBMCs, taken after nivolumab (anti-PD-1) treatment. In nucleotide form, the sequence is TGTGCCAGCAGTGAAACGGGGACAGGGAACCAGCCCCAGCATTTT. Its protein is CASSETGTGNQPQHF.